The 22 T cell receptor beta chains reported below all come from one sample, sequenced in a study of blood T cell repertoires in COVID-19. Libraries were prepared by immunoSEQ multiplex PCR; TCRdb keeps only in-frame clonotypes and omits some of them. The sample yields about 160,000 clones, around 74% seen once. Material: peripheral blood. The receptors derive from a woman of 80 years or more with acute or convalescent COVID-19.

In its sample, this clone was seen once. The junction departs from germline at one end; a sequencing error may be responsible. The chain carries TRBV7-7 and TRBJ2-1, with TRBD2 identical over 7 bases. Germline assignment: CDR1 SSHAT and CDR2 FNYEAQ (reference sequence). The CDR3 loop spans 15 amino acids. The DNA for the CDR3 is TGTGCTAGCAGCTTAGGGGAGGGGTCCTACAATGAGCAGTTCTTC. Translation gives CASSLGEGSYNEQFF. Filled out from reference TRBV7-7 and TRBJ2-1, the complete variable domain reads GAGVSQSPRYKVTKRGQDVTLRCDPISSHATLYWYQQALGQGPEFLTYFNYEAQPDKSGLPSDRFSAERPEGSISTLTIQRTEQRDSAMYRCASSLGEGSYNEQFFGPGTRLTVL.

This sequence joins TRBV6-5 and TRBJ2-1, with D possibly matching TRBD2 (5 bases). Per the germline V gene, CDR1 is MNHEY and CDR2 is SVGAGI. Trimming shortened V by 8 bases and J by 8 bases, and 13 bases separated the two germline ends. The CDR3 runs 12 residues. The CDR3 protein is CASSEGRDEQFF. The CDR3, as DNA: TGTGCCAGCTCTGAGGGCCGCGATGAGCAGTTCTTC.

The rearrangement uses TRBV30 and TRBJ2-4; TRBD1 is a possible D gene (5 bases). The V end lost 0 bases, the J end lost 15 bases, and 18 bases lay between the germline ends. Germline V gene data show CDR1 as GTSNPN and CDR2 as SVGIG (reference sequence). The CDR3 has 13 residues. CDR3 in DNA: TGTGCCTGGAGTGTTAGTGATGTTGGACATCTGTACTTC. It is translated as CAWSVSDVGHLYF.

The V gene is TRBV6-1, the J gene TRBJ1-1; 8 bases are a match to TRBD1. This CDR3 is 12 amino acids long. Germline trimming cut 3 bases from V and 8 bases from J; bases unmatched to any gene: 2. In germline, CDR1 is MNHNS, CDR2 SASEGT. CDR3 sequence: CASSDGQGEAFF. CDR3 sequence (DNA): TGTGCCAGCAGTGACGGACAGGGCGAAGCTTTCTTT.

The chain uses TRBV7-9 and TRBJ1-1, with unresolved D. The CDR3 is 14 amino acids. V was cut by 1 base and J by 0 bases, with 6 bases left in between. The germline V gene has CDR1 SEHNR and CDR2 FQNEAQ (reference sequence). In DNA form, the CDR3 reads TGTGCCAGCAGCTTAGGACACTTGAACACTGAAGCTTTCTTT. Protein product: CASSLGHLNTEAFF.

Written as DNA, the CDR3 is TGTGCCAGCATGAGGGTCGGTGAAGCTTTCTTT. Protein: CASMRVGEAFF. The chain joins TRBV25-1 to TRBJ1-1; D is unclear. This CDR3 is 11 amino acids long. Trimming stripped 7 bases from V and 7 bases from J, with 10 bases between. CDR1 is MGHDK and CDR2 is SYGVNS in the germline V gene. Using reference TRBV25-1 and TRBJ1-1 for the parts outside the CDR3, the full variable domain is EADIYQTPRYLVIGTGKKITLECSQTMGHDKMYWYQQDPGMELHLIHYSYGVNSTEKGDLSSESTVSRIRTEHFPLTLESARPSHTSQYLCASMRVGEAFFGQGTRLTVV.

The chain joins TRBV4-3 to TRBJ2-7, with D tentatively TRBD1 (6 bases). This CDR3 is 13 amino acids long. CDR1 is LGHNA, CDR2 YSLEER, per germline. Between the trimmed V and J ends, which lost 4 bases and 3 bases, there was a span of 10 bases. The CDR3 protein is CASSRGQNYEQYF. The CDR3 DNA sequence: TGCGCCAGCAGCCGGGGGCAAAACTACGAGCAGTACTTC.

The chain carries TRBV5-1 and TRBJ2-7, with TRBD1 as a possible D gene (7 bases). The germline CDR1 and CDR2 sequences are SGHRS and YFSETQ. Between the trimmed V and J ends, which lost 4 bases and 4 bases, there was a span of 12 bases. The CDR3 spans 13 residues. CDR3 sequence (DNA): TGCGCCAGCAGCCGGGGGACAGAATACGAGCAGTACTTC. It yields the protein CASSRGTEYEQYF.

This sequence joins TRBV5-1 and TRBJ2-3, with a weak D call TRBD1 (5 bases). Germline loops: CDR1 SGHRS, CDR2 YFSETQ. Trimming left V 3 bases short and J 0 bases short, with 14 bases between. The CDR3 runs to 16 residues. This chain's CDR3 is CASSSGLDTSTDTQYF. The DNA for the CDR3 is TGCGCCAGCAGCTCGGGTTTGGACACTAGCACAGATACGCAGTATTTT.

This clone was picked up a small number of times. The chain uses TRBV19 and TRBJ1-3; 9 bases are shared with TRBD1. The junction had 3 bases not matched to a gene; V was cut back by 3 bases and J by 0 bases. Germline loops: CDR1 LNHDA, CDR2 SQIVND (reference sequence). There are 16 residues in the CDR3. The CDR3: CASSMDRGSSGNTIYF. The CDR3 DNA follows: TGTGCCAGTAGTATGGACAGGGGAAGCTCTGGAAACACCATATATTTT.

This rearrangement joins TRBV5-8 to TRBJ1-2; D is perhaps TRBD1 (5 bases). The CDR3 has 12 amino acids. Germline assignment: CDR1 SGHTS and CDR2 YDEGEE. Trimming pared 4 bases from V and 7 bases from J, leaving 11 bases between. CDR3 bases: TGTGCCAGCAGCGCAGGGTATCGTGGCTACACCTTC. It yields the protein CASSAGYRGYTF.

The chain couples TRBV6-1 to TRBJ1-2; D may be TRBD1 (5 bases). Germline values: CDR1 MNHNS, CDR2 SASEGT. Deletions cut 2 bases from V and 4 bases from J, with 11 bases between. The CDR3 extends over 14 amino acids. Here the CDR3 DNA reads TGTGCCAGCAGTGAATCTACAGGACGCTATGGCTACACCTTC. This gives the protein CASSESTGRYGYTF.

The CDR3 DNA reads TGTGCCAGCAGTCCCTCATTACTGGCTAACTATGGCTACACCTTC. Encoded protein: CASSPSLLANYGYTF. This chain links TRBV6-6 with TRBJ1-2, with D unclear. V shed 5 bases and J shed 0 bases, with 13 bases lying between them. This CDR3 spans 15 amino acids. The germline V gene encodes CDR1 MNHNY and CDR2 SVGAGI (reference sequence).

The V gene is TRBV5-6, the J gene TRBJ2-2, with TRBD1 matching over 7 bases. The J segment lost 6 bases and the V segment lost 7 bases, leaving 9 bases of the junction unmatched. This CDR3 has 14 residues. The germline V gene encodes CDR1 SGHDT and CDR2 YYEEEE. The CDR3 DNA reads TGTGCCAGCCTATCTGACCAGGGGGCCGGGGAGCTGTTTTTT. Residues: CASLSDQGAGELFF.

The CDR3 sequence is CASSWGQNQPQHF. CDR3 in DNA: TGTGCCAGCAGCTGGGGACAGAATCAGCCCCAGCATTTT. The chain carries TRBV12-3 or TRBV12-4 and TRBJ1-5; 7 bases are a match to TRBD1. The CDR3 length is 13 residues. With V trimmed by 6 bases and J by 4 bases, 3 bases remained unmatched.

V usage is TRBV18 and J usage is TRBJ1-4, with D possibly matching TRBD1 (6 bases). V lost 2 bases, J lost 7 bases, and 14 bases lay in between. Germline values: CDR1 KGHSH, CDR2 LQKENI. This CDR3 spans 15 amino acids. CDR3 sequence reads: CASSPSQGLGEKLFF. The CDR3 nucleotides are TGTGCCAGCTCACCATCGCAGGGGTTAGGTGAAAAACTGTTTTTT.

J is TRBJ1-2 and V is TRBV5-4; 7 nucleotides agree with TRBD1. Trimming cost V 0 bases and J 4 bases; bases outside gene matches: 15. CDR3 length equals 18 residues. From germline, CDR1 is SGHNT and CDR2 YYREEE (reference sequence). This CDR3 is CASSLAGLGQLVGYGYTF. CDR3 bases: TGTGCCAGCAGCTTGGCCGGCTTGGGACAGCTAGTTGGCTATGGCTACACCTTC. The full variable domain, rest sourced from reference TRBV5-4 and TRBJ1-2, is ETGVTQSPTHLIKTRGQQVTLRCSSQSGHNTVSWYQQALGQGPQFIFQYYREEENGRGNFPPRFSGLQFPNYSSELNVNALELDDSALYLCASSLAGLGQLVGYGYTFGSGTRLTVV.

CDR3 in amino acids: CATSRDQQETQYF. The CDR3 DNA sequence: TGTGCCACCAGCAGAGATCAGCAAGAGACCCAGTACTTC. The J gene is TRBJ2-5, the V gene TRBV15, with unresolved D. The CDR3 extends over 13 amino acids. Between the trimmed V and J ends, which lost 0 bases and 2 bases, there was a span of 4 bases. Per germline, CDR1 LNHNV and CDR2 YYDKDF (reference sequence).

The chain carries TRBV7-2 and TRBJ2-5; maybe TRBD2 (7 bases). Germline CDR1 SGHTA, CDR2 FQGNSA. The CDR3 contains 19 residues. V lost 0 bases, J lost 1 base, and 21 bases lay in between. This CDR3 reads CASSLAPPGRAGAQETQYF. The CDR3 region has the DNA TGTGCCAGCAGCTTAGCGCCCCCCGGCCGGGCGGGGGCCCAAGAGACCCAGTACTTC.

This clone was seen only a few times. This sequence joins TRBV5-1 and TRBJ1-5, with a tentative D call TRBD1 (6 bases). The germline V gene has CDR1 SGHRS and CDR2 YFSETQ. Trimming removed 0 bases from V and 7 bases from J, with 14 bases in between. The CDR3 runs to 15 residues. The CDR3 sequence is CASSLASGAGQPQHF. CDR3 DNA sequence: TGCGCCAGCAGCTTGGCCTCAGGGGCAGGGCAGCCCCAGCATTTT.

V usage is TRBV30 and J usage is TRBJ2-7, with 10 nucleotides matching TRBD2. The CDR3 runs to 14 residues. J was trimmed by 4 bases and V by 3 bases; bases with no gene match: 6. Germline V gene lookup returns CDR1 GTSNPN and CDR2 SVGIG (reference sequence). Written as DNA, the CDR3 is TGTGCCTGGAGGCCAGCGGGGGGGTTTTACGAGCAGTACTTC. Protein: CAWRPAGGFYEQYF.

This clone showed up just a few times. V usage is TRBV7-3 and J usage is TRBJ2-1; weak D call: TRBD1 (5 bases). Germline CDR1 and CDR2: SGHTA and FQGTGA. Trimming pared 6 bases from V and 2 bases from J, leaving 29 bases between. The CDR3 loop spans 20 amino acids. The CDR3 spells CASRPWTPRTLKGAYNEQFF. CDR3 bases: TGTGCCAGCAGGCCATGGACACCCAGAACTTTAAAAGGCGCCTACAATGAGCAGTTCTTC. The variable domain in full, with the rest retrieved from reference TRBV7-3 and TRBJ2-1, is GAGVSQTPSNKVTEKGKYVELRCDPISGHTALYWYRQSLGQGPEFLIYFQGTGAADDSGLPNDRFFAVRPEGSVSTLKIQRTERGDSAVYLCASRPWTPRTLKGAYNEQFFGPGTRLTVL.